This entry features one T cell receptor (beta chain) sequence. The sample belongs to a study of T-cell reconstitution after alpha-beta-depleted transplantation in children. Researchers prepared the TCRbeta library using unique molecular identifiers, the study reports. TCRdb recomputed calls from the PCR reads with MiXCR, one row per CDR3 protein. Here the sample spans approximately 640,000 distinct CDR3 sequences, 16% being singletons. V gave up 8 bases and J gave up 3 bases, with 15 bases separating them. This CDR3 spans 13 amino acids. Germline V gene data show CDR1 as SQVTM and CDR2 as ANQGSEA. The specimen comprised PBMCs from the stem cell graft donor, sampled from the stem cell graft. This chain uses TRBV29-1 with TRBJ2-3; a possible D gene is TRBD2 (7 bases). The clonotype was recovered from a human donor who donated a stem cell graft to a child with acute myeloid leukemia. The CDR3 sequence is CSFGGGRTDTQYF. The DNA for the CDR3 is TGCAGCTTTGGGGGGGGGCGGACAGATACGCAGTATTTT.